The next 18 T cell receptor beta chains were all read from a single sample in a study of cytomegalovirus exposure and HLA in healthy donors. The PCR contained 60 Vbeta and 13 Jbeta primers. Libraries were prepared by immunoSEQ multiplex PCR; TCRdb keeps only in-frame clonotypes and omits some of them. Of tens of thousands of clones in the sample, about 75% are singletons; the top ten hold roughly 2%. Sequenced input: PBMCs. The receptor set was obtained from a man between 35 and 55 years old in good health and CMV-seronegative.

The V call is TRBV7-3, the J call TRBJ2-1; 7 bases fit TRBD1. The V gene end was trimmed by 5 bases and the J gene end by 5 bases; junction bases not matched to a gene: 9. This CDR3 has 15 amino acids. From germline, CDR1 is SGHTA and CDR2 FQGTGA. This CDR3 is CASSIPGQNHNEQFF. CDR3 nucleotides: TGTGCCAGCAGCATTCCGGGACAGAATCACAATGAGCAGTTCTTC.

In this sample, this clone turned up once. The chain links TRBV15 to TRBJ1-6; 8 bases match TRBD1. This CDR3 has 16 amino acids. V trimming: 5 bases; J trimming: 4 bases; junction bases outside the gene matches: 7. Germline-derived CDR1 and CDR2 are LNHNV and YYDKDF (reference sequence). CDR3 sequence: CATSGTDRVYNSPLHF. DNA of the CDR3: TGTGCCACCAGCGGAACGGACAGGGTGTATAATTCACCCCTCCACTTT. The complete variable domain, with remaining parts taken from reference TRBV15 and TRBJ1-6, reads DAMVIQNPRYQVTQFGKPVTLSCSQTLNHNVMYWYQQKSSQAPKLLFHYYDKDFNNEADTPDNFQSRRPNTSFCFLDIRSPGLGDTAMYLCATSGTDRVYNSPLHFGNGTRLTVT.

Note on this clone: The sample carries other DNA sequences with the same CDR3. This chain uses TRBV30 with TRBJ1-2; 8 positions match TRBD1. J lost 3 bases, V lost 0 bases, and 3 bases had no gene match. Per the germline V gene, CDR1 is GTSNPN and CDR2 is SVGIG (reference sequence). The CDR3 is 14 amino acids. CDR3 in amino acids: CAWSVQGAHYGYTF. The CDR3 region has the DNA TGTGCCTGGAGTGTCCAGGGGGCCCACTATGGCTACACCTTC.

J is TRBJ1-3 and V is TRBV9, with D perhaps matching TRBD1 (5 bases). V dropped 0 bases and J dropped 0 bases, with 7 bases sitting between them. There are 15 residues in the CDR3. Germline CDR1 SGDLS, CDR2 YYNGEE. Written as DNA, the CDR3 is TGTGCCAGCAGCGTAGGACAGTCCTCTGGAAACACCATATATTTT. Amino acids: CASSVGQSSGNTIYF.

The chain carries TRBV5-6 and TRBJ1-2; D not certain. V was clipped by 1 base and J by 5 bases, with 6 bases between them. The germline CDR1 and CDR2 sequences are SGHDT and YYEEEE. The CDR3 sequence is 12 residues long. The CDR3 reads CASSLSVYGYTF. The CDR3 coding sequence is TGTGCCAGCAGCTTGTCGGTATATGGCTACACCTTC.

The chain carries TRBV5-1 and TRBJ1-4, with 7 bases fitting TRBD1. Germline CDR1 and CDR2: SGHRS and YFSETQ. The CDR3 covers 14 residues. Germline trimming cut 4 bases from V and 7 bases from J; bases unmatched to any gene: 7. The DNA for the CDR3 is TGCGCCAGCAGCACTGACAGGGCTTTTGAAAAACTGTTTTTT. This encodes CASSTDRAFEKLFF.

This clone is a singleton in its sample. This chain joins TRBV5-6 and TRBJ2-1, with D unclear. The CDR3 consists of 13 residues. V shed 3 bases and J shed 6 bases, with 10 bases lying between them. Germline assignment: CDR1 SGHDT and CDR2 YYEEEE. For the CDR3, the DNA is TGTGCCAGCAGCTCGCCCACGGTCAATGAGCAGTTCTTC. As protein: CASSSPTVNEQFF. Looking up the rest from reference TRBV5-6 and TRBJ2-1 gives the full variable domain: DAGVTQSPTHLIKTRGQQVTLRCSPKSGHDTVSWYQQALGQGPQFIFQYYEEEERQRGNFPDRFSGHQFPNYSSELNVNALLLGDSALYLCASSSPTVNEQFFGPGTRLTVL.

This rearrangement joins TRBV29-1 to TRBJ2-1; possible D gene TRBD2, 6 bases. V lost 0 bases, J lost 8 bases, and 14 bases lay in between. The germline gives CDR1 SQVTM, CDR2 ANQGSEA. The CDR3 is 14 residues long. CDR3 residues: CSVEEPGEKYEQFF. CDR3 DNA sequence: TGCAGCGTTGAAGAGCCGGGGGAGAAGTATGAGCAGTTCTTC.

There are a few counts of this clone. This chain joins TRBV10-2 and TRBJ1-3; D possibly corresponds to TRBD1 (6 bases). From germline, CDR1 is WSHSY and CDR2 SAAADI. CDR3 length: 14 residues. Between the trimmed V and J ends, which lost 6 bases and 0 bases, there was a span of 9 bases. The CDR3 is CASRDSGSGNTIYF. The CDR3 coding sequence is TGCGCCAGCAGGGACAGCGGCTCTGGAAACACCATATATTTT.

This chain uses TRBV9 with TRBJ2-2; 7 bases line up with TRBD1. CDR3 size: 17 residues. Germline-derived CDR1 and CDR2 are SGDLS and YYNGEE. V shed 3 bases, J shed 3 bases, and the junction held 11 bases outside the gene matches. This CDR3 reads CASSGREYRGHTGELFF. The CDR3 DNA is TGTGCCAGCAGCGGAAGGGAGTATAGGGGGCACACCGGGGAGCTGTTTTTT.

This chain links TRBV5-1 with TRBJ2-1; TRBD1 matches 7 bases. The germline gives CDR1 SGHRS, CDR2 YFSETQ. This CDR3 comprises 15 residues. After removal of 5 bases from V and 6 bases from J, the junction contained 11 bases not matched to a gene. The CDR3 nucleotides are TGCGCCAGCAGGAGTTGGGGACAGCAAATCAATGAGCAGTTCTTC. It translates to CASRSWGQQINEQFF.

The chain carries TRBV5-1 and TRBJ2-5; tentative D call: TRBD2 (5 bases). The V gene lost 0 bases and the J gene lost 4 bases, with 10 bases spanning the gap. The germline V gene has CDR1 SGHRS and CDR2 YFSETQ. This CDR3 has 14 amino acids. CDR3 bases: TGCGCCAGCAGCTTGGTCGGACTGGGAGAGACCCAGTACTTC. Protein product: CASSLVGLGETQYF.

CDR3 sequence reads: CASTLGTADSYEQYF. CDR3 nucleotide sequence: TGTGCCAGCACCCTAGGGACTGCCGACTCCTACGAGCAGTACTTC. The genes are TRBV5-4 and TRBJ2-7, with D perhaps TRBD2 (6 bases). Germline CDR1 SGHNT, CDR2 YYREEE (reference sequence). Trimming stripped 6 bases from V and 0 bases from J, with 16 bases between. CDR3 size: 15 residues. The full variable domain, in which reference TRBV5-4 and TRBJ2-7 provide the parts outside the CDR3, is ETGVTQSPTHLIKTRGQQVTLRCSSQSGHNTVSWYQQALGQGPQFIFQYYREEENGRGNFPPRFSGLQFPNYSSELNVNALELDDSALYLCASTLGTADSYEQYFGPGTRLTVT.

The J gene is TRBJ1-5, the V gene TRBV6-6; TRBD1 matches at 9 bases. After removal of 6 bases from V and 0 bases from J, the junction contained 3 bases not matched to a gene. CDR1 and CDR2 from the germline V gene are MNHNY and SVGAGI (reference sequence). CDR3 length equals 15 residues. Written as DNA, the CDR3 is TGTGCCAGCAGCCGACAGGGGGATAGCAATCAGCCCCAGCATTTT. Its translation: CASSRQGDSNQPQHF.

This clone appeared a single time. The genes are TRBV27 and TRBJ1-2; 9 bases line up with TRBD1. The CDR3 runs 13 residues. Germline V lookup: CDR1 MNHEY, CDR2 SMNVEV (reference sequence). Losses at the gene ends were 1 base for V and 8 bases for J; bases not matched to a gene: 2. The CDR3 loop reads CASSLYRGQGYTF. For the CDR3, the DNA is TGTGCCAGCAGTTTATACAGGGGGCAAGGCTACACCTTC.

The CDR3 coding sequence is TGTGCCAGCAGCCCGAGGGGGGGATTTAGCGAGCAGTACTTC. This translates into CASSPRGGFSEQYF. The J gene is TRBJ2-7, the V gene TRBV6-1; perhaps TRBD2 as D (7 bases). V was pared by 6 bases and J by 6 bases, with 18 bases between. Per the germline V gene, CDR1 is MNHNS and CDR2 is SASEGT. There are 14 residues in the CDR3.

The rearrangement links TRBV6-5 to TRBJ2-3; 8 nucleotides align to TRBD1. V was pared by 6 bases and J by 1 base, with 6 bases of the junction left unmatched. Germline values: CDR1 MNHEY, CDR2 SVGAGI. The CDR3 consists of 15 residues. The CDR3 DNA sequence: TGTGCCAGCAGCACAGGGGGATGGGGCACAGATACGCAGTATTTT. This gives the protein CASSTGGWGTDTQYF.

The chain has TRBV19 and TRBJ2-3; D is uncertain. Germline lookup yields CDR1 LNHDA and CDR2 SQIVND (reference sequence). V shed 6 bases and J shed 1 base, with 11 bases lying between them. The CDR3 consists of 14 residues. The CDR3: CASRSRQGTDTQYF. CDR3 DNA sequence: TGTGCCAGTAGATCCCGACAAGGCACAGATACGCAGTATTTT.